This T cell receptor (beta chain) was recovered during a study of pediatric ulcerative colitis. Study at large: Six or seven patients showed pancolitis and two showed left-sided colitis.

As to this clone: Its antigen is not identified.

Sequencing depth was up to 500,000 reads per sample. Here immunoSEQ multiplex PCR was the method, and the copy in TCRdb shows in-frame clones only, minus some. Altogether 25,000 to 35,000 clones are present, roughly four fifths being singletons, with the ten largest covering approximately 4.3%. Whole-study results and caveats: Ulcerative colitis patients shared more blood-rectal clones than controls. Total lymphocyte DNA, not sorted subsets, was the template.

The receptor was derived from a boy younger than 18 with severe ulcerative colitis. Material: blood.

DNA of the CDR3: TGTGCCAGTACTTATGTAATCTTTGGCAATCAGCCCCAGCATTTT. As protein: CASTYVIFGNQPQHF. V gene TRBV19 combines with J gene TRBJ1-5; D remains unclear. This CDR3 contains 15 residues. V lost 7 bases to trimming and J lost 2 bases, with 15 bases between them. Per germline, CDR1 LNHDA and CDR2 SQIVND (reference sequence).